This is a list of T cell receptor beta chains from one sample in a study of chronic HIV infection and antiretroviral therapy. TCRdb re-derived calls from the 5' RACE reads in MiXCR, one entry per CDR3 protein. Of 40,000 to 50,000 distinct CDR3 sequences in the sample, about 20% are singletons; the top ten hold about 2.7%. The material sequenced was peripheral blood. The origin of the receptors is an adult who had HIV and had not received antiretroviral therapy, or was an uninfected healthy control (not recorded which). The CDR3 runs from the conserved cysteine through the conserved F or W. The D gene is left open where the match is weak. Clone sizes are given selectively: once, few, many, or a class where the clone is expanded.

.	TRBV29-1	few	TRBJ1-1	TGCAGCGTTATGGCCGGGATGGGAACTGAAGCTTTCTTT	CSVMAGMGTEAFF
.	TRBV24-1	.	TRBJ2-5	TGTGCCACCACGGGGGAGAGAGGGGAGACCCAGTACTTC	CATTGERGETQYF
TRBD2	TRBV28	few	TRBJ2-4	TGTGCCAGCACCCCCATGGGGCTAGCGGGGCTCAAAAACATTCAGTACTTC	CASTPMGLAGLKNIQYF
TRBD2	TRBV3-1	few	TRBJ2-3	TGTGCCAGCAGCCATTTACTAGCGGGAGGGGGCACAGATACGCAGTATTTT	CASSHLLAGGGTDTQYF
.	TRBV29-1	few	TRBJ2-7	TGCAGCGTTGGGAGAGCTTACGAGCAGTACTTC	CSVGRAYEQYF
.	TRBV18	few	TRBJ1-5	TGTGCCAGCTCAGGGCAGGACAATCAGCCCCAGCATTTT	CASSGQDNQPQHF
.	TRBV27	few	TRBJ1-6	TGTGCCAGCGGAGGGACCACTCCTAATTCACCCCTCCACTTT	CASGGTTPNSPLHF
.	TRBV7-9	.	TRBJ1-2	TGTGCCAGCACTAAAGCGGGGGGAGAGAGCGGCTACACCTTC	CASTKAGGESGYTF
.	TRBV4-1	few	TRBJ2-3	TGCGCCAGCAGCCAAGTCCGGCAGTCCGCAGATACGCAGTATTTT	CASSQVRQSADTQYF
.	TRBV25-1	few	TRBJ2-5	TGTGCCAGCAGTGAGGTCGGACGAGGGGAGACCCAGTACTTC	CASSEVGRGETQYF
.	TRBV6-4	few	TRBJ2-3	TGTGCCAGCAGTGACGTCCCAGGGACCACAGATACGCAGTATTTT	CASSDVPGTTDTQYF
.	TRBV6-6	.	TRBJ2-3	TGTGCCAGCAGTTACTCAAAGTCGGGCCATACGCAGTATTTT	CASSYSKSGHTQYF
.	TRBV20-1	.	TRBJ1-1	TGCAGTCCCAGAGGCCGGTCCACTGAAGCTTTCTTT	CSPRGRSTEAFF
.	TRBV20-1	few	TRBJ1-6	TGCAGTGCCACCGGGACACAACCCTATAATTCACCCCTCCACTTT	CSATGTQPYNSPLHF
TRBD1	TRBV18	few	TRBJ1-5	TGTGCCAGCTCACCTTACAGGGGAGGCAATCAGCCCCAGCATTTT	CASSPYRGGNQPQHF
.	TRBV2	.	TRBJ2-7	TGTGCCAGCATCCTCTCGCGCGGGTTTTCTATCTACGAGCAGTACTTC	CASILSRGFSIYEQYF
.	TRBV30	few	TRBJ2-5	TGTGCCTGGACCCAGAGACAGCAGGGGACCCAGTACTTC	CAWTQRQQGTQYF
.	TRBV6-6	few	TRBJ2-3	TGTGCCAGCAGCATAAGCGGTTTACGCACAGATACGCAGTATTTT	CASSISGLRTDTQYF
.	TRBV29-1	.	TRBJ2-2	TGCAGCGTTGAGCCGGGGCGCAGCACCGGGGAGCTGTTTTTT	CSVEPGRSTGELFF
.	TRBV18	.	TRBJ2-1	TGTGCCAGCTCACCAGATTCCTACAATGAGCAGTTCTTC	CASSPDSYNEQFF
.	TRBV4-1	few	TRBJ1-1	TGCGCCAGCAGCCTAGGGGACTTACCCCTTTGGGAGAACACTGAAGCTTTCTTT	CASSLGDLPLWENTEAFF
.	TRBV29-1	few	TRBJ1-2	TGCAGCGTGGAGGGATTCGCTAACTATGGCTACACCTTC	CSVEGFANYGYTF
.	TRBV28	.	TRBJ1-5	TGTGCCAGCAGTTTCCCTAGCAATCAGCCCCAGCATTTT	CASSFPSNQPQHF
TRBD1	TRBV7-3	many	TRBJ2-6	TGTGCCAGCAGCTCTAAGGGACAGGGGGCAGCTGGGGCCAACGTCCTGACTTTC	CASSSKGQGAAGANVLTF
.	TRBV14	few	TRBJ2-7	TGTGCCAGCAGCGCCCGGGGGCTACTCTCCTACGAGCAGTACTTC	CASSARGLLSYEQYF
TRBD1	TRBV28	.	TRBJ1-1	TGTGCCAGCAGTCCAGGGGGCGCGGCCACTGAAGCTTTCTTT	CASSPGGAATEAFF
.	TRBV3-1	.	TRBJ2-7	TGTGCCAGCAGCCAAGGAGGAGGCGGAACCTACGAGCAGTACTTC	CASSQGGGGTYEQYF
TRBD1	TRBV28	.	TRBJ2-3	TGTGCCAGCAGTTCGCCCAGGGGGCCGTCGCGTACGCAGTATTTT	CASSSPRGPSRTQYF
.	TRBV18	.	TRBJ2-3	TGTGCCAGCTCACCACCGGAAGTGATCGGGGCCCCGGATACGCAGTATTTT	CASSPPEVIGAPDTQYF
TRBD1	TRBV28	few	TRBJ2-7	TGTGCCAGCAGTTCCCCGGGACAGGGTTTCTACGAGCAGTACTTC	CASSSPGQGFYEQYF
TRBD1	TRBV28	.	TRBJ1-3	TGTGCCAGCAGTCCAGGGGGAGCTGGAAACACCATATATTTT	CASSPGGAGNTIYF
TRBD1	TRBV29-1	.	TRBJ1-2	TGCAGCGCACTTACGGGACAGGGGGCAGAAGGCTACACCTTC	CSALTGQGAEGYTF
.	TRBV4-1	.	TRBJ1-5	TGCGCCAGCAGCCAAGCGCGGTCCCAGCCCCAGCATTTT	CASSQARSQPQHF
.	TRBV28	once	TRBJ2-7	TGTGCCAGCAGTTTATTGGGAGATGTCAAGGACGAGCAGTACTTC	CASSLLGDVKDEQYF
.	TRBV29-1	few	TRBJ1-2	TGCAGTGGACAGCGGGAGGCCTATGGCTACACCTTC	CSGQREAYGYTF
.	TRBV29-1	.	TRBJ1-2	TGCAGCGTTGAAGGGAATCCCCCTGAAGTTGGCTACACCTTC	CSVEGNPPEVGYTF
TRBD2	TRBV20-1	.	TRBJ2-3	TGCTTATCCGGGACCTCAACGGGGGGGTATTTT	CLSGTSTGGYF
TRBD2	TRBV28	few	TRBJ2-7	TGTGCCACCCGGCTAGCGGGTCCCTACGAGCAGTACTTC	CATRLAGPYEQYF
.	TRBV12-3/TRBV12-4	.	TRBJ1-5	TGTGCCAGCAGTTTATCGGGGGCTCCCAATCAGCCCCAGCATTTT	CASSLSGAPNQPQHF
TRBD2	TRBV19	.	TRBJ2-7	TGTGCCAGTAGATCCCGACTAGCGGGAGCCTTATCTTCCTACGAGCAGTACTTC	CASRSRLAGALSSYEQYF
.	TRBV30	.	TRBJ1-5	TGTGCCTGGAGTGGTAGGGTTGATCAGCCCCAGCATTTT	CAWSGRVDQPQHF
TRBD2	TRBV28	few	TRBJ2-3	TGTGCCACCTCACCGGGGACTAGCGGAACAGATACGCAGTATTTT	CATSPGTSGTDTQYF
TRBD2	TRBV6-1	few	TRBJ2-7	TGTGCCAGCAGTCACCTAGCGGGAGGCTACGAGCAGTACTTC	CASSHLAGGYEQYF
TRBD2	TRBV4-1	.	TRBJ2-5	TGCGCCAGCAGCCAAGGTACCTGGCGGGAGAAATCCGAGACCCAGTACTTC	CASSQGTWREKSETQYF
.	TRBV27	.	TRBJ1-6	TGTGCCAGCAGTTCGCCCGCCAGGGAAGGATCCTATAATTCACCCCTCCACTTT	CASSSPAREGSYNSPLHF
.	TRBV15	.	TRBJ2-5	TGTGCCACCAGCAGAGATCTGGGGCTGGAGACCCAGTACTTC	CATSRDLGLETQYF